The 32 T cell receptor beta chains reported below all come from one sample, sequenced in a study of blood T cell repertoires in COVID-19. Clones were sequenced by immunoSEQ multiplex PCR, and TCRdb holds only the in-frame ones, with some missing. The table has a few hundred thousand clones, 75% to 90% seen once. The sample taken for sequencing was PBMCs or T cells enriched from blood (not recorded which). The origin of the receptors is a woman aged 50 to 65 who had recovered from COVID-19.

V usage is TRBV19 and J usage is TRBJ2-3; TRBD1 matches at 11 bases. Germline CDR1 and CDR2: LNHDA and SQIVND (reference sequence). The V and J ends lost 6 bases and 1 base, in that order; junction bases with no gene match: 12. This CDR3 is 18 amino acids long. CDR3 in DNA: TGTGCCAGTAGCCCCGGGACAGGGGGTTTCGGTGGCACAGATACGCAGTATTTT. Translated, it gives CASSPGTGGFGGTDTQYF. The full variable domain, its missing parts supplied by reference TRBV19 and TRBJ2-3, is DGGITQSPKYLFRKEGQNVTLSCEQNLNHDAMYWYRQDPGQGLRLIYYSQIVNDFQKGDIAEGYSVSREKKESFPLTVTSAQKNPTAFYLCASSPGTGGFGGTDTQYFGPGTRLTVL.

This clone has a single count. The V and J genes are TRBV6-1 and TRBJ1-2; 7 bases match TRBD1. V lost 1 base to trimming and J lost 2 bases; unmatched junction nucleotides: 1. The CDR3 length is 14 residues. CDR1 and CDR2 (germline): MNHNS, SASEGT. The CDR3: CASSEGDRNYGYTF. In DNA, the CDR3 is TGTGCCAGCAGTGAAGGGGACAGAAACTATGGCTACACCTTC.

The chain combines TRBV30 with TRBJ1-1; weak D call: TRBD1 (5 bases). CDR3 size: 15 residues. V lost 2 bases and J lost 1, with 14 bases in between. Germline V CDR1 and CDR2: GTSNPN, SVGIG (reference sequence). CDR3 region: CAWSRRRGRNTEAFF. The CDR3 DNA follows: TGTGCCTGGAGTCGACGTCGGGGGAGGAACACTGAAGCTTTCTTT.

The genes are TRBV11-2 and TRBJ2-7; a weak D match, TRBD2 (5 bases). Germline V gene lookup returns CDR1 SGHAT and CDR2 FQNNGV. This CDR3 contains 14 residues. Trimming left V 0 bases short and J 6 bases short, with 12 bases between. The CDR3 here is CASSLDISGSEQYF. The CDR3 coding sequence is TGTGCCAGCAGCTTAGATATCTCGGGGAGCGAGCAGTACTTC.

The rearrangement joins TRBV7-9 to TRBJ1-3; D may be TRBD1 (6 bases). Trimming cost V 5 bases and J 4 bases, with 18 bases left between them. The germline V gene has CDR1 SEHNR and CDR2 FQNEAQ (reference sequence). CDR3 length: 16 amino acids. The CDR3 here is CASSPRGAREGNTIYF. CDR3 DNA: TGTGCCAGCAGCCCCAGGGGCGCCCGGGAAGGAAACACCATATATTTT.

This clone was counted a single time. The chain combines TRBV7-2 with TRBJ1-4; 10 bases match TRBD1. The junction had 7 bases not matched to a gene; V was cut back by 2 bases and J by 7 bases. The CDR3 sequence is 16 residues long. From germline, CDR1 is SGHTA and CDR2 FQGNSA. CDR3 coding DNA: TGTGCCAGCAGCTTAATGGGCGACAGGGGGCTTGAAAAACTGTTTTTT. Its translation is CASSLMGDRGLEKLFF. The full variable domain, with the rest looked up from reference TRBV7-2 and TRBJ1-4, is GAGVSQSPSNKVTEKGKDVELRCDPISGHTALYWYRQSLGQGLEFLIYFQGNSAPDKSGLPSDRFSAERTGGSVSTLTIQRTQQEDSAVYLCASSLMGDRGLEKLFFGSGTQLSVL.

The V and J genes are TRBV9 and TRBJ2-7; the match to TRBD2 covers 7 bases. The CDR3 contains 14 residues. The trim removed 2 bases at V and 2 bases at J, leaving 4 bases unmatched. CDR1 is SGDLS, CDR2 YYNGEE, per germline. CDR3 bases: TGTGCCAGCAGCGTGGCTAGCGGCCCCTACGAGCAGTACTTC. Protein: CASSVASGPYEQYF.

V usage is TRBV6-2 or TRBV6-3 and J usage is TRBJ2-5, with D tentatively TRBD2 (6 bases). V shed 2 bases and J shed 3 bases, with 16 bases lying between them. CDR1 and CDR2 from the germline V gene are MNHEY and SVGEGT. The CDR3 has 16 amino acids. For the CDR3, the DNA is TGTGCCAGCAGTTACCTTTTCGGGGACTCCGAAGAGACCCAGTACTTC. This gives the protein CASSYLFGDSEETQYF.

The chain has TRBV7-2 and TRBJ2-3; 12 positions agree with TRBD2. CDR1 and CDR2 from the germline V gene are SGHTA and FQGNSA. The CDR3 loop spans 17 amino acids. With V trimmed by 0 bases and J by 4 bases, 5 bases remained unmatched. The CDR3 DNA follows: TGTGCCAGCAGCTTAGCGCCACTAGCGGGGGGTTCAGATACGCAGTATTTT. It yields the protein CASSLAPLAGGSDTQYF.

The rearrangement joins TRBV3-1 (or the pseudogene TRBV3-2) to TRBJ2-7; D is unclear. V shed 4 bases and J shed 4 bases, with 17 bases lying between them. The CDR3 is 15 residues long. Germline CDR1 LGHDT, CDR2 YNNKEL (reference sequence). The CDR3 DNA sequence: TGTGCCAGCAGCCTGAACTTCCAAACCCTATACGAGCAGTACTTC. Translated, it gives CASSLNFQTLYEQYF.

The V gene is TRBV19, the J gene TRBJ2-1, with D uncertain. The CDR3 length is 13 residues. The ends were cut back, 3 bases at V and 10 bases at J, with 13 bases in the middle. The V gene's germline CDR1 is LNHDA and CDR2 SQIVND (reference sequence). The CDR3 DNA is TGTGCCAGTAGTATGGATATATCGGAGGAGCAGTTCTTC. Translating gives CASSMDISEEQFF.

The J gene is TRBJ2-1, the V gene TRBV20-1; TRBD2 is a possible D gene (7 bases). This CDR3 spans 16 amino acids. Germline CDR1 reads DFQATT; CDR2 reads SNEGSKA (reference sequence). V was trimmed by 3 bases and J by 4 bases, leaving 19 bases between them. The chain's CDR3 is CSASSPGGGGYNEQFF. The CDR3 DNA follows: TGCAGTGCTAGTAGCCCTGGGGGGGGCGGATACAATGAGCAGTTCTTC.

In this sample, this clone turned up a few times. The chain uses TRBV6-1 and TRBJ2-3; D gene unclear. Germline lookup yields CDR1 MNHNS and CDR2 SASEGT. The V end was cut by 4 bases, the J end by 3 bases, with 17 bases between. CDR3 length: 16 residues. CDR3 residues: CASSVHAVSWTDTQYF. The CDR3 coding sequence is TGTGCCAGCAGTGTGCATGCCGTAAGCTGGACAGATACGCAGTATTTT.

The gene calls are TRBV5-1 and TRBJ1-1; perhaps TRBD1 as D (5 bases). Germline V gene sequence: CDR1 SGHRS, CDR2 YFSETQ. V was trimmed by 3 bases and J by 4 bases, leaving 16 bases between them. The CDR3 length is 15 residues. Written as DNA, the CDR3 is TGCGCCAGCAGCTCACAGGCGGGGCGCAGCACTGAAGCTTTCTTT. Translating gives CASSSQAGRSTEAFF.

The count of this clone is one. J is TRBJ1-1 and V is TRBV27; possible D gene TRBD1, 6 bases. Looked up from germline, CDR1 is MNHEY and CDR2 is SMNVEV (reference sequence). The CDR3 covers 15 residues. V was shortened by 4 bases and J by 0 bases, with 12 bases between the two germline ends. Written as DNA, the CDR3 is TGTGCCAGCAGTTCGCCAGGGGATATGAACACTGAAGCTTTCTTT. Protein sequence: CASSSPGDMNTEAFF.

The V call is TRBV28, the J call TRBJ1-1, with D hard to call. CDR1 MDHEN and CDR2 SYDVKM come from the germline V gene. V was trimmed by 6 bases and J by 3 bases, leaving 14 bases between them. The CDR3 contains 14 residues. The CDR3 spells CASRYDQRYTEAFF. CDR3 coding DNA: TGTGCCAGCAGGTATGATCAGCGTTACACTGAAGCTTTCTTT.

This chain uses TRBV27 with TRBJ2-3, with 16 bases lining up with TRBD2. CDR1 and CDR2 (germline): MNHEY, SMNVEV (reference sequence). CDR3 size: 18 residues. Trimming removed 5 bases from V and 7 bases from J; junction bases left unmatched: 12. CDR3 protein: CASSRGGLAGGVINTQYF. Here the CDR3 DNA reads TGTGCCAGCAGTCGAGGGGGACTAGCGGGAGGGGTCATAAATACGCAGTATTTT.

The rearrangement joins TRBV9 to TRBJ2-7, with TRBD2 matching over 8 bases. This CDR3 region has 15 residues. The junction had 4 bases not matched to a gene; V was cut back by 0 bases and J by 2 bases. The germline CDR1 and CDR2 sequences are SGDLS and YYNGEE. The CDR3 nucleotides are TGTGCCAGCAGCGTAGAGGGCGGGGGGACCTACGAGCAGTACTTC. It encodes CASSVEGGGTYEQYF.

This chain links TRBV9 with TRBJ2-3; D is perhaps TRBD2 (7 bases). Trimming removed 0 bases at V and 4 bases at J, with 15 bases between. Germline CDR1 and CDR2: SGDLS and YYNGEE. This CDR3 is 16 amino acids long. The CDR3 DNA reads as TGTGCCAGCAGCGTAGAGGTGGGGGGGCCCCCAGATACGCAGTATTTT. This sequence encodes CASSVEVGGPPDTQYF.

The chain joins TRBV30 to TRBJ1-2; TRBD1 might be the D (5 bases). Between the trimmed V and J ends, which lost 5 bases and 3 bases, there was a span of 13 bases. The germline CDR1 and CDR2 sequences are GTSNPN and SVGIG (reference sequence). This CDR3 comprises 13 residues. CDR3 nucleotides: TGTGCCTGGCTCAGGGATTTTGACTATGGCTACACCTTC. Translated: CAWLRDFDYGYTF.

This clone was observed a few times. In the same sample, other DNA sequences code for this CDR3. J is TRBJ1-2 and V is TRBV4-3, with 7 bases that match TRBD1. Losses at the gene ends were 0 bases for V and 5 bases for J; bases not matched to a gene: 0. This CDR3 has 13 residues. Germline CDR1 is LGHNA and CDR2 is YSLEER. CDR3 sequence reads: CASSQEQGYGYTF. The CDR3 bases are TGCGCCAGCAGCCAAGAACAGGGGTATGGCTACACCTTC.

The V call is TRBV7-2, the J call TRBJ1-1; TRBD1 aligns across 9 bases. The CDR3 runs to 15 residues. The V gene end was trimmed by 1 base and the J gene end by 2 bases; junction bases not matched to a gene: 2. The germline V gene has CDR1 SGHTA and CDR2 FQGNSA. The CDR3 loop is CASSLGDRVNTEAFF. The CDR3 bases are TGTGCCAGCAGCTTAGGGGACAGGGTCAACACTGAAGCTTTCTTT.

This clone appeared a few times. CDR3 in amino acids: CASSQPVAGVYGYTF. The CDR3 DNA reads TGCGCCAGCAGCCAGCCGGTAGCAGGGGTCTATGGCTACACCTTC. This chain joins TRBV4-1 and TRBJ1-2; D may be TRBD1 (6 bases). Trimming removed 3 bases at V and 4 bases at J, with 15 bases between. This CDR3 region has 15 residues. The germline V gene has CDR1 MGHRA and CDR2 YSYEKL.

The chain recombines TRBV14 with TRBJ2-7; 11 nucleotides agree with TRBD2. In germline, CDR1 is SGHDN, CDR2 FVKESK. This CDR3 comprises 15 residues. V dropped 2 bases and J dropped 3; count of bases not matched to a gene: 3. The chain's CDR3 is CASSQPGTSGYEQYF. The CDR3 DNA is TGTGCCAGCAGCCAACCGGGGACTAGCGGCTACGAGCAGTACTTC.

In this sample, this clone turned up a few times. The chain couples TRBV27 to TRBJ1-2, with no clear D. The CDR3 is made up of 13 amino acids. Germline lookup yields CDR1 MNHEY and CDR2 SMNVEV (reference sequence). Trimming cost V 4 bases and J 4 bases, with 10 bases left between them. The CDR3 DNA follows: TGTGCCAGCAGTTCGGCGGGCAGCTATGGCTACACCTTC. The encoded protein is CASSSAGSYGYTF.

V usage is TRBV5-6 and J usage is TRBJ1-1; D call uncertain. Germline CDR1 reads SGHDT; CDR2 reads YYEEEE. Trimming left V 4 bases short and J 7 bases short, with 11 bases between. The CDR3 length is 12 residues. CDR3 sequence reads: CASSAVSSEAFF. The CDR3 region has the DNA TGTGCCAGCAGCGCGGTATCAAGTGAAGCTTTCTTT.

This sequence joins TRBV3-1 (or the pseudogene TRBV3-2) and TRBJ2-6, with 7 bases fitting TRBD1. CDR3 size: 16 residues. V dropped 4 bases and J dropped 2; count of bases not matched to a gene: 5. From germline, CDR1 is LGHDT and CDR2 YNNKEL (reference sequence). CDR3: CASSPDRLAGANVLTF. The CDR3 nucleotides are TGTGCCAGCAGCCCGGACAGGTTAGCTGGGGCCAACGTCCTGACTTTC.

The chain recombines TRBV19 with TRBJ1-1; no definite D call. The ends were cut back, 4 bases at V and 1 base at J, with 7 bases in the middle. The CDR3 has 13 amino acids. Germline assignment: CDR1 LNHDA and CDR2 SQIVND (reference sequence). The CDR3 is CASSTPGNTEAFF. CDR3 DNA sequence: TGTGCCAGTAGTACCCCAGGGAACACTGAAGCTTTCTTT.

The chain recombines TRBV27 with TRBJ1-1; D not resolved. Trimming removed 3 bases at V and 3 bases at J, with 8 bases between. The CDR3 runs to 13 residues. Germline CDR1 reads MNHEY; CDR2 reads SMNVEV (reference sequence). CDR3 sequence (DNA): TGTGCCAGCAGTTTTTGGCTTGACACTGAAGCTTTCTTT. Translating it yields CASSFWLDTEAFF.

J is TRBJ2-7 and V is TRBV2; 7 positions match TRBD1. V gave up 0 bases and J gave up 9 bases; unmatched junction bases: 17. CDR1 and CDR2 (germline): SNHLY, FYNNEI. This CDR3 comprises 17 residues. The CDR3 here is CASSEALFDTGQVGQYF. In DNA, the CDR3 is TGTGCCAGCAGTGAAGCGCTTTTTGATACTGGACAGGTCGGGCAGTACTTC.

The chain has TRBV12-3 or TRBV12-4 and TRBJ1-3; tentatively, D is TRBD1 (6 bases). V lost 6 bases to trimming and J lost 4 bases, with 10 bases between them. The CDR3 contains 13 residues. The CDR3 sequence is CASRGTGGNTIYF. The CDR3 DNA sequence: TGTGCCAGCAGAGGAACAGGGGGAAACACCATATATTTT.

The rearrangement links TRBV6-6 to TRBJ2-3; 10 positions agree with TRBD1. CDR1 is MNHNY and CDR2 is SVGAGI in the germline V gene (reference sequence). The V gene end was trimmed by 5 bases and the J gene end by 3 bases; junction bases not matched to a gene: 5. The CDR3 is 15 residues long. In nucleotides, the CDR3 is TGTGCCAGCAGTCATAGACAGGGGGCGACAGATACGCAGTATTTT. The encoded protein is CASSHRQGATDTQYF.